The 4 T cell receptor beta chains presented below share a single source sample, sequenced in a study of PD-1 blockade in classical Hodgkin lymphoma. Assay: immunoSEQ multiplex PCR; the TCRdb copy retains only in-frame clones and omits some. The sample carries tens of thousands of clones, nearly 90% recorded once. The sample's time point: cycle 4 day 1 (C4D1), after more than five weeks of nivolumab. Every one of the patients relapsed after autologous stem cell transplantation (brentuximab vedotin exposure was variable). The sequences come from peripheral blood mononuclear cells (PBMCs), collected before the fourth cycle of nivolumab. These TCRs come from a human donor with classical Hodgkin lymphoma.

The gene calls are TRBV5-5 and TRBJ1-1; 7 bases match TRBD1. With V trimmed by 4 bases and J by 1 base, 4 bases remained unmatched. CDR1 and CDR2 from the germline V gene are SGHKS and YYEKEE (reference sequence). The CDR3 extends over 14 amino acids. CDR3 amino acids: CASSKGTANTEAFF. As DNA, the CDR3 is TGTGCCAGCAGCAAAGGGACAGCGAACACTGAAGCTTTCTTT.

J is TRBJ2-3 and V is TRBV28; D is possibly TRBD1 (5 bases). Germline-derived CDR1 and CDR2 are MDHEN and SYDVKM. V lost 6 bases to trimming and J lost 3 bases, with 25 bases between them. The CDR3 spans 18 residues. The chain's CDR3 is CASSHYPYTREPTDTQYF. The CDR3 region has the DNA TGTGCCAGCAGCCATTACCCCTACACCAGGGAACCTACAGATACGCAGTATTTT.

This clone was detected only once. The J gene is TRBJ1-4, the V gene TRBV25-1, with 11 bases aligning to TRBD1. Trimming took 2 bases from V and 6 from J; bases not matched to a gene: 5. The CDR3 is 16 residues long. Germline CDR1 reads MGHDK; CDR2 reads SYGVNS. The chain's CDR3 is CASSELRDRGYEKLFF. CDR3 DNA sequence: TGTGCCAGCAGTGAACTTCGGGACAGGGGGTATGAAAAACTGTTTTTT. Combining the CDR3 with reference TRBV25-1 and TRBJ1-4 gives the whole variable domain EADIYQTPRYLVIGTGKKITLECSQTMGHDKMYWYQQDPGMELHLIHYSYGVNSTEKGDLSSESTVSRIRTEHFPLTLESARPSHTSQYLCASSELRDRGYEKLFFGSGTQLSVL.

The rearrangement links TRBV27 to TRBJ2-2; D gene uncertain. Germline loops: CDR1 MNHEY, CDR2 SMNVEV (reference sequence). V lost 4 bases and J 11 bases, leaving 11 bases between the germline ends. The CDR3 is 12 amino acids. The CDR3 sequence: CASSYRRDELFF. For the CDR3, the DNA is TGTGCCAGCAGTTACCGTAGGGATGAGCTGTTTTTT.